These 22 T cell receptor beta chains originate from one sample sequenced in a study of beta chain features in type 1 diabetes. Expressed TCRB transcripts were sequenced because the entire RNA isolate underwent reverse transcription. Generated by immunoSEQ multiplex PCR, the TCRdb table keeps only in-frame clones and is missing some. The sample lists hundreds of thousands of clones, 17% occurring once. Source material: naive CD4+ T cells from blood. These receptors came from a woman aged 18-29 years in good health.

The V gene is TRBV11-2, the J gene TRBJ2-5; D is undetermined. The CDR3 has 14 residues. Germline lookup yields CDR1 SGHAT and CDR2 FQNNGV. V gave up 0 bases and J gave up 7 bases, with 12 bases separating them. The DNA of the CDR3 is TGTGCCAGCAGCTTAGATGACGGGCCTCGGACCCAGTACTTC. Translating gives CASSLDDGPRTQYF.

The CDR3 spells CASSSYNMPGTSGKNEQFF. As DNA, the CDR3 is TGTGCCAGCAGTTCCTATAATATGCCCGGGACTAGCGGGAAGAATGAGCAGTTCTTC. This sequence joins TRBV27 and TRBJ2-1; TRBD2 matches 13 bases. This CDR3 is built from 19 residues. With V trimmed by 4 bases and J by 7 bases, 16 bases remained unmatched. CDR1 and CDR2 (germline): MNHEY, SMNVEV (reference sequence).

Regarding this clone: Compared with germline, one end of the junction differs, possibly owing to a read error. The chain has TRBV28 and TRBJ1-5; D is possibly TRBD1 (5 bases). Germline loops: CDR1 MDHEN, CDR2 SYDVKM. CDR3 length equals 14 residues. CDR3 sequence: CATSLWDGREPQHF. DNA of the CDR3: TGTGCCACCAGTCTTTGGGACGGAAGGGAGCCCCAGCATTTT.

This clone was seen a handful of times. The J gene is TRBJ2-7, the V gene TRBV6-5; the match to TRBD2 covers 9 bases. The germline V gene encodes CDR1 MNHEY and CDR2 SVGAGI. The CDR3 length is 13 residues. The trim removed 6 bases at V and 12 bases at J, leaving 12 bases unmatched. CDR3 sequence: CASSRGLAGRWYF. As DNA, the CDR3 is TGTGCCAGCAGCCGGGGACTAGCCGGGCGGTGGTACTTC.

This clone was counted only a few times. CDR3 in DNA: TGTGCCAGCAGTCGCCCCGCCGGAGGTCGGGACGCGGGACTCTACGAGCAGTACTTC. Translated, it gives CASSRPAGGRDAGLYEQYF. This sequence joins TRBV7-9 and TRBJ2-7, with D tentatively TRBD2 (6 bases). V was pared by 6 bases and J by 3 bases, with 30 bases between. The CDR3 is 19 residues long. Germline lookup yields CDR1 SEHNR and CDR2 FQNEAQ (reference sequence). The full variable domain, with the rest looked up from reference TRBV7-9 and TRBJ2-7, is DTGVSQNPRHKITKRGQNVTFRCDPISEHNRLYWYRQTLGQGPEFLTYFQNEAQLEKSRLLSDRFSAERPKGSFSTLEIQRTEQGDSAMYLCASSRPAGGRDAGLYEQYFGPGTRLTVT.

The CDR3 is CASSYATGGTYEQYF. DNA of the CDR3: TGTGCCAGCAGTTACGCGACAGGGGGGACCTACGAGCAGTACTTC. The chain couples TRBV6-5 to TRBJ2-7; 9 nucleotides match TRBD1. The CDR3 has 15 residues. CDR1 and CDR2 from the germline V gene are MNHEY and SVGAGI. With 2 bases clipped from V and 2 bases from J, the junction kept 4 bases outside the gene matches.

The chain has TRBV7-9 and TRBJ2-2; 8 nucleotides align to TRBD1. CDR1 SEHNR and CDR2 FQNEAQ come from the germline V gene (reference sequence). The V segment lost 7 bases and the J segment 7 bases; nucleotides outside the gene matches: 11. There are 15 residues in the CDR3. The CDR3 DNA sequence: TGTGCCAGCACCGACAGGGGACGGTTTGGCGGGGAGCTGTTTTTT. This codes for CASTDRGRFGGELFF.

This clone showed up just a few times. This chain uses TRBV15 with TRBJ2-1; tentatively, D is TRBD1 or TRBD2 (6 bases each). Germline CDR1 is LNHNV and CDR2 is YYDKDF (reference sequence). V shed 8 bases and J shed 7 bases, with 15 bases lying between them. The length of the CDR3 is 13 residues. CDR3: CATRRWGANEQFF. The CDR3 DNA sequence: TGTGCCACCCGAAGGTGGGGGGCGAATGAGCAGTTCTTC.

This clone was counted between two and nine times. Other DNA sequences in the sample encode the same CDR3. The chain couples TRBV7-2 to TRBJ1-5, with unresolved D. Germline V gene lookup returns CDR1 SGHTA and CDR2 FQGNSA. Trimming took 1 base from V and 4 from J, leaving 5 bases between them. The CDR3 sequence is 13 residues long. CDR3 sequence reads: CASSLVGNQPQHF. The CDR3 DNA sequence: TGTGCCAGCAGCTTAGTAGGGAATCAGCCCCAGCATTTT.

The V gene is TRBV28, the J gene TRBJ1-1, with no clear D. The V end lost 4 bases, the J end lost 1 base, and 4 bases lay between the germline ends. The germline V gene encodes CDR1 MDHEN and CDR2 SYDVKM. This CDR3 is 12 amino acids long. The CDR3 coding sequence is TGTGCCAGCAGTTCCGAGAACACTGAAGCTTTCTTT. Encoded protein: CASSSENTEAFF.

DNA of the CDR3: TGTGCCAGCATGGGGATGAGCAATCAGCCCCAGCATTTT. This codes for CASMGMSNQPQHF. The chain links TRBV6-1 to TRBJ1-5; D ambiguous. Germline CDR1 reads MNHNS; CDR2 reads SASEGT. The germline V and J ends were trimmed by 7 bases and 1 base, with 8 bases remaining between them. This CDR3 has 13 residues.

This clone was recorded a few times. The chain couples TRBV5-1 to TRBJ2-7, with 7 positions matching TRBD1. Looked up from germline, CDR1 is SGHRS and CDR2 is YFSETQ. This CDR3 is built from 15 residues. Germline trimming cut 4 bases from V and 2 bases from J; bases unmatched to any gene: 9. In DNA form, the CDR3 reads TGCGCCAGCAGCGTCGGGACAGAGGCGGCCTACGAGCAGTACTTC. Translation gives CASSVGTEAAYEQYF.

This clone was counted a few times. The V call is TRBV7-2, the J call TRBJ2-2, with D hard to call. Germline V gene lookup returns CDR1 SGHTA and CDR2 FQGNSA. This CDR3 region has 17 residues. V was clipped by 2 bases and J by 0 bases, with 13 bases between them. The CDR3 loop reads CASSLRRRHPNTGELFF. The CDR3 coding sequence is TGTGCCAGCAGCTTAAGGAGACGGCACCCGAACACCGGGGAGCTGTTTTTT.

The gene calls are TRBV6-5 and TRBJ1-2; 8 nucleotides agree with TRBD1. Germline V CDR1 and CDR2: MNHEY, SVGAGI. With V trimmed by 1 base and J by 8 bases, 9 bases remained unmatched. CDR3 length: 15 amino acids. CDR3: CASSYLGQGASGYTF. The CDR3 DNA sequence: TGTGCCAGCAGTTACTTAGGTCAGGGGGCTTCGGGCTACACCTTC.

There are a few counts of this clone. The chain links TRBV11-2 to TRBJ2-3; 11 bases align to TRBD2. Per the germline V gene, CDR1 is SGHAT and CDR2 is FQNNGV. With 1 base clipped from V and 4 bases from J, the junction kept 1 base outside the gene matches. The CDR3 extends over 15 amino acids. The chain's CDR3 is CASSLVAGGSDTQYF. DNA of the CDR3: TGTGCCAGCAGCTTAGTAGCGGGAGGGTCAGATACGCAGTATTTT.

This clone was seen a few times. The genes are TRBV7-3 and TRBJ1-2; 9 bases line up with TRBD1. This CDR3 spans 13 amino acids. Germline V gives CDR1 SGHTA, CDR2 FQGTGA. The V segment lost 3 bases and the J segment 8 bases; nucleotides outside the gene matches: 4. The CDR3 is CASSLTGTGGYTF. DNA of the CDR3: TGTGCCAGCAGCTTGACAGGGACAGGGGGCTACACCTTC. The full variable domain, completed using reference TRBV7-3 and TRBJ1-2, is GAGVSQTPSNKVTEKGKYVELRCDPISGHTALYWYRQSLGQGPEFLIYFQGTGAADDSGLPNDRFFAVRPEGSVSTLKIQRTERGDSAVYLCASSLTGTGGYTFGSGTRLTVV.

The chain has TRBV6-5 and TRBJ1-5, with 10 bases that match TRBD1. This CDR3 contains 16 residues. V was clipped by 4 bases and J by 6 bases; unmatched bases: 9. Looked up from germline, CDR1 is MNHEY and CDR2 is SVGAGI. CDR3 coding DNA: TGTGCCAGCAGTTTAGACAGGGGGCGCGTAATTCAGCCCCAGCATTTT. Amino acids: CASSLDRGRVIQPQHF.

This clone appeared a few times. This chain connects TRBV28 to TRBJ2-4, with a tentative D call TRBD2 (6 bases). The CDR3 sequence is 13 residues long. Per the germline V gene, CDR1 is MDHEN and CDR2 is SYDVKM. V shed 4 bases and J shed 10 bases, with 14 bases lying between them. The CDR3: CASSSATSRIQYF. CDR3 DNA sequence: TGTGCCAGCAGTTCCGCGACTAGTCGTATTCAGTACTTC.

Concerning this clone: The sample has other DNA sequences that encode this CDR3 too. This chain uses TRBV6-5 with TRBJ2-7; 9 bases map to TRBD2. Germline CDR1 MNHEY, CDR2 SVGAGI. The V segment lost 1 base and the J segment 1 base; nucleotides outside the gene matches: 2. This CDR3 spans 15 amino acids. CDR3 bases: TGTGCCAGCAGTTACTTTAGCGGGAGTTCCTACGAGCAGTACTTC. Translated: CASSYFSGSSYEQYF.

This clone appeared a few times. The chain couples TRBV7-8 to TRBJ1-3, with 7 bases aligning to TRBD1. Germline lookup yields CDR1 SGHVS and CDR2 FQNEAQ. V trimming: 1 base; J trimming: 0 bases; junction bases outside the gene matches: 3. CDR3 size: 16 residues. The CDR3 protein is CASSLEYRGSGNTIYF. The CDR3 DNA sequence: TGTGCCAGCAGCTTAGAGTACAGGGGCTCTGGAAACACCATATATTTT.

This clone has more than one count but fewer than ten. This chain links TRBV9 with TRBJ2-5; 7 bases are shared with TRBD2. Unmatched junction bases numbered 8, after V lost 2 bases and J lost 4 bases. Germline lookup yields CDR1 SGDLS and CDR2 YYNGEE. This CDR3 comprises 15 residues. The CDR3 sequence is CASSVSGLGLETQYF. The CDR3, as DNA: TGTGCCAGCAGCGTGTCCGGACTAGGGCTAGAGACCCAGTACTTC.

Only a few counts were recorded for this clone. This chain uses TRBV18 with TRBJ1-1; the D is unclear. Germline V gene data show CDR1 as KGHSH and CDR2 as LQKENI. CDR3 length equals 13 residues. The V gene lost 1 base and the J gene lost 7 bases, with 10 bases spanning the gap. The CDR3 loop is CASSPREANEAFF. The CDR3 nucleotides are TGTGCCAGCTCACCACGGGAAGCCAATGAAGCTTTCTTT.